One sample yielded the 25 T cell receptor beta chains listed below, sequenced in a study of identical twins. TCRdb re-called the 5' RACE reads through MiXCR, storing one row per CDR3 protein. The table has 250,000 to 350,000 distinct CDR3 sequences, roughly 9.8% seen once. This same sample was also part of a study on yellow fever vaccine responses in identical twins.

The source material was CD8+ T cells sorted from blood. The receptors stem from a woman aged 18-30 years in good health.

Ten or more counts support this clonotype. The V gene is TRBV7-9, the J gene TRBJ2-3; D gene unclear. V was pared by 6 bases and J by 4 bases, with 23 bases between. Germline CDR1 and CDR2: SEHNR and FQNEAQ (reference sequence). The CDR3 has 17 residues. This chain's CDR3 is CASSQLTWAPTADTQYF. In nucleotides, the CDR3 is TGTGCCAGCAGTCAACTGACTTGGGCCCCAACGGCAGATACGCAGTATTTT. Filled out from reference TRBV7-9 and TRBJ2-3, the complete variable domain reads DTGVSQNPRHKITKRGQNVTFRCDPISEHNRLYWYRQTLGQGPEFLTYFQNEAQLEKSRLLSDRFSAERPKGSFSTLEIQRTEQGDSAMYLCASSQLTWAPTADTQYFGPGTRLTVL.

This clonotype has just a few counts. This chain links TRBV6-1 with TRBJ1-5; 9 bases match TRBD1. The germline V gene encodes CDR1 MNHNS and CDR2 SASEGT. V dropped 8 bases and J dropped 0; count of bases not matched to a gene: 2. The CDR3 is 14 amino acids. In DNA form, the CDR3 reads TGTGCCAGCGGGGACAGGGATAGCAATCAGCCCCAGCATTTT. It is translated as CASGDRDSNQPQHF.

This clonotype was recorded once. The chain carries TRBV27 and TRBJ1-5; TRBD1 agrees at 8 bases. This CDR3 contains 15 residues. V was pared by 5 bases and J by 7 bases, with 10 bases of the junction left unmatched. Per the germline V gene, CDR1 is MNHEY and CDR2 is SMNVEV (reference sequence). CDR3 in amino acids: CASSPWGQVDQPQHF. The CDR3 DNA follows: TGTGCCAGCAGTCCATGGGGACAGGTCGACCAGCCCCAGCATTTT.

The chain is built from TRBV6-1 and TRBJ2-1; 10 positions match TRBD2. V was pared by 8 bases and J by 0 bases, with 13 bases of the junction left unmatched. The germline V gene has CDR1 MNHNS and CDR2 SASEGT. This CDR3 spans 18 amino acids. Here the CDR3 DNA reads TGTGCCAGCCGTCGGCTAGCGGGAGCTGGCGGCTCCTACAATGAGCAGTTCTTC. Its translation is CASRRLAGAGGSYNEQFF.

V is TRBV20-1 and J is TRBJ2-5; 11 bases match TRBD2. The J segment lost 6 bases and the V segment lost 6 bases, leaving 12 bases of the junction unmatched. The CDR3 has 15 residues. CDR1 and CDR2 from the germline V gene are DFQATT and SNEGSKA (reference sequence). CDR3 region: CSADSASGGKQTQYF. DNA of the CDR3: TGCAGTGCCGACTCCGCTAGCGGGGGGAAGCAGACCCAGTACTTC.

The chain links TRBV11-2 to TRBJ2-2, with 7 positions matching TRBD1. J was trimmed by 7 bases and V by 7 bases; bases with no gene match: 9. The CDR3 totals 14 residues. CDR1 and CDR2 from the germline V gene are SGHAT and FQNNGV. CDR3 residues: CASNSVGDSGELFF. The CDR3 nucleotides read TGTGCCAGCAACTCTGTGGGGGACAGCGGGGAGCTGTTTTTT.

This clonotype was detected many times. CDR3 amino acids: CASSLSDSRYEQYF. CDR3 DNA: TGTGCCAGCAGTCTATCTGACAGTCGCTACGAGCAGTACTTC. This chain links TRBV2 with TRBJ2-7; a possible D gene is TRBD1 (5 bases). The CDR3 has 14 residues. Germline V gene data show CDR1 as SNHLY and CDR2 as FYNNEI. V was pared by 5 bases and J by 3 bases, with 14 bases between. Combining the CDR3 with reference TRBV2 and TRBJ2-7 gives the whole variable domain EPEVTQTPSHQVTQMGQEVILRCVPISNHLYFYWYRQILGQKVEFLVSFYNNEISEKSEIFDDQFSVERPDGSNFTLKIRSTKLEDSAMYFCASSLSDSRYEQYFGPGTRLTVT.

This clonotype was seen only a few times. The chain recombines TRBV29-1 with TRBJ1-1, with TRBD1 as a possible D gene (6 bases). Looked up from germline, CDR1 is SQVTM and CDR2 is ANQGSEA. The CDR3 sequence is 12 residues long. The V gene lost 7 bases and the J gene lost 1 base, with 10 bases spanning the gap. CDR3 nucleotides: TGCAGCGCCCGGACAGAGAACACTGAAGCTTTCTTT. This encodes CSARTENTEAFF.

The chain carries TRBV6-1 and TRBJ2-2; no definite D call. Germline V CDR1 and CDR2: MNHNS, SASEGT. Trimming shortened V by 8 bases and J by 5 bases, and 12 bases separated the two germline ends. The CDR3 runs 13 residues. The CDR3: CASAPPWTGELFF. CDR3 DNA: TGTGCCAGCGCTCCGCCCTGGACCGGGGAGCTGTTTTTT.

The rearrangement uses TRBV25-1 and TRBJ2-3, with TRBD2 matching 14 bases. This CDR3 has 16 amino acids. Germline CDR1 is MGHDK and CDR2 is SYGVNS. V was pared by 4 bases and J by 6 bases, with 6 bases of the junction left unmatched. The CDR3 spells CASSAEWTSGGDTQYF. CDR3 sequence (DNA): TGTGCCAGCAGTGCAGAATGGACTAGCGGGGGGGATACGCAGTATTTT.

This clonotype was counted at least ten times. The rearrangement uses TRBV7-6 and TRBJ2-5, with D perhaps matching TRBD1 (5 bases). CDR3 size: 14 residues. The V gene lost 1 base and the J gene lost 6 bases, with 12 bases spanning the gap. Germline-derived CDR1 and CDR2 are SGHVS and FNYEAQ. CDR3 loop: CASSLVRVRKTQYF. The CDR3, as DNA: TGTGCCAGCAGCTTAGTCAGGGTGAGGAAGACCCAGTACTTC.

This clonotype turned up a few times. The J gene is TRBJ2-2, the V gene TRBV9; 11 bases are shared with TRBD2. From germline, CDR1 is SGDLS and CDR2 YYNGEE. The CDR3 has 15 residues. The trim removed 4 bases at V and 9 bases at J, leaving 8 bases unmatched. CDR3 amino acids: CASSPLAGGHRELFF. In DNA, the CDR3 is TGTGCCAGCAGCCCTCTAGCGGGGGGCCATAGGGAGCTGTTTTTT.

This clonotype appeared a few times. CDR3 sequence reads: CASSLGWGLAGEVSNEQFF. In DNA form, the CDR3 reads TGTGCCAGCAGCTTAGGATGGGGACTAGCGGGAGAAGTCTCGAATGAGCAGTTCTTC. The chain links TRBV11-1 to TRBJ2-1, with TRBD2 matching 14 bases. Germline loops: CDR1 SGHAT, CDR2 FQDESV (reference sequence). The CDR3 sequence is 19 residues long. V was clipped by 1 base and J by 7 bases; unmatched bases: 12.

The CDR3 is CASKGVAEAFF. In DNA form, the CDR3 reads TGTGCCAGCAAGGGGGTCGCTGAAGCTTTCTTT. The chain links TRBV2 to TRBJ1-1, with D perhaps matching TRBD1 (6 bases). From germline, CDR1 is SNHLY and CDR2 FYNNEI. The germline V and J ends were trimmed by 7 bases and 6 bases, with 9 bases remaining between them. This CDR3 is 11 amino acids long.

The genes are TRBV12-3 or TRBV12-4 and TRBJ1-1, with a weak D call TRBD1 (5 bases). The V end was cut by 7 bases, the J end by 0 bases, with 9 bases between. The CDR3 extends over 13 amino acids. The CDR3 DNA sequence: TGTGCCAGCAATTTGGGGGTGAACACTGAAGCTTTCTTT. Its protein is CASNLGVNTEAFF.

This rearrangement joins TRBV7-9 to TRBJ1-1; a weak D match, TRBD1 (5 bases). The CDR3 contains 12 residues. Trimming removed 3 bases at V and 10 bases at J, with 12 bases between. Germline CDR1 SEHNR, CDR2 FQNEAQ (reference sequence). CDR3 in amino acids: CASSFVGQGAFF. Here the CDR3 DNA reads TGTGCCAGCAGCTTCGTGGGGCAGGGAGCTTTCTTT. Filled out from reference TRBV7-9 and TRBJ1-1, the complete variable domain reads DTGVSQNPRHKITKRGQNVTFRCDPISEHNRLYWYRQTLGQGPEFLTYFQNEAQLEKSRLLSDRFSAERPKGSFSTLEIQRTEQGDSAMYLCASSFVGQGAFFGQGTRLTVV.

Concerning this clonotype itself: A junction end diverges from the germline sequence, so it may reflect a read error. CDR3 sequence reads: CASSFGGELCF. As DNA, the CDR3 is TGTGCCAGCAGCTTTGGCGGGGAGCTGTGTTTT. This sequence joins TRBV5-6 and TRBJ2-2, with D perhaps matching TRBD2 (6 bases). The CDR3 is 11 amino acids. Germline CDR1 reads SGHDT; CDR2 reads YYEEEE.

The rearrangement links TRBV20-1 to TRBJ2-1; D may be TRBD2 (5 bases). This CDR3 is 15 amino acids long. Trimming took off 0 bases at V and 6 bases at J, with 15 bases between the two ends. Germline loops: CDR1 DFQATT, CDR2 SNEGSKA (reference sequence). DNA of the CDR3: TGCAGTGCTAGAGATTGGGATAGCGCACTCAATGAGCAGTTCTTC. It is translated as CSARDWDSALNEQFF.

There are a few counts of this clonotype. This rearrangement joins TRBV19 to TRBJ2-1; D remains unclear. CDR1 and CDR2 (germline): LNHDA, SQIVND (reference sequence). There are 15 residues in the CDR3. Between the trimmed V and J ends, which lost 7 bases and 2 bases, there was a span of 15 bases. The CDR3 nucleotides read TGTGCCAGTACCGACCTACGGTTCCCCTACAATGAGCAGTTCTTC. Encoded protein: CASTDLRFPYNEQFF. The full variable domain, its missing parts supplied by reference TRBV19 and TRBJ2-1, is DGGITQSPKYLFRKEGQNVTLSCEQNLNHDAMYWYRQDPGQGLRLIYYSQIVNDFQKGDIAEGYSVSREKKESFPLTVTSAQKNPTAFYLCASTDLRFPYNEQFFGPGTRLTVL.

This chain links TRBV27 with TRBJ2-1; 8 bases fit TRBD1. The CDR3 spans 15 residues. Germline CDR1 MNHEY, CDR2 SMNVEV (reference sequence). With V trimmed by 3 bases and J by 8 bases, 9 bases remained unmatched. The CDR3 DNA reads TGTGCCAGCAGTTTTGGGGGCAGGGGGCTGTATGAGCAGTTCTTC. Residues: CASSFGGRGLYEQFF.

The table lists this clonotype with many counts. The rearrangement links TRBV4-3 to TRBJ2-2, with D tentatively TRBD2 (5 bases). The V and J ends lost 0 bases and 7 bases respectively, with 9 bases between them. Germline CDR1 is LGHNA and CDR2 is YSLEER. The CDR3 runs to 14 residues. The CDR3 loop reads CASSQDRGNGELFF. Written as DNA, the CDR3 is TGCGCCAGCAGCCAAGATCGGGGTAACGGGGAGCTGTTTTTT.

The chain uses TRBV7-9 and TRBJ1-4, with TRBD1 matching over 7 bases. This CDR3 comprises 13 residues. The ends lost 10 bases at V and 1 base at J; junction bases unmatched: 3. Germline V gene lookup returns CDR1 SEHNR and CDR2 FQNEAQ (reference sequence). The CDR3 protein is CATHRGTNEKLFF. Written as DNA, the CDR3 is TGTGCCACCCACAGGGGAACTAATGAAAAACTGTTTTTT.

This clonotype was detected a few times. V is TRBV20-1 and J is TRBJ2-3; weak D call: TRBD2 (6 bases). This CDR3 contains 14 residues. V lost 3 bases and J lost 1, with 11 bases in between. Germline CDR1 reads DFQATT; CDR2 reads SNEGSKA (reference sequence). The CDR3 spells CSARGLTGTDTQYF. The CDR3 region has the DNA TGCAGTGCTAGGGGACTGACCGGCACAGATACGCAGTATTTT.

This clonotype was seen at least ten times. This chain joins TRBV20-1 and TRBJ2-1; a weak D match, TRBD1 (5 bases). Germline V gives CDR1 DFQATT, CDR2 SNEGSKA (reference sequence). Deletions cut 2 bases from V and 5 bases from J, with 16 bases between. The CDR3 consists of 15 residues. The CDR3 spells CSARSRQGDHNEQFF. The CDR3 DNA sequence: TGCAGTGCTAGATCTCGTCAGGGTGACCACAATGAGCAGTTCTTC.

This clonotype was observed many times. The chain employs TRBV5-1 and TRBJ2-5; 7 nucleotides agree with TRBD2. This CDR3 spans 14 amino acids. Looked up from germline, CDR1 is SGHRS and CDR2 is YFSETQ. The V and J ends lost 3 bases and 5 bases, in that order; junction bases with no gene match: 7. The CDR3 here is CASSSWGGLETQYF. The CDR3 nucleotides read TGCGCCAGCAGCTCTTGGGGGGGTCTGGAGACCCAGTACTTC. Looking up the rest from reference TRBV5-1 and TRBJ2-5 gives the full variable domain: KAGVTQTPRYLIKTRGQQVTLSCSPISGHRSVSWYQQTPGQGLQFLFEYFSETQRNKGNFPGRFSGRQFSNSRSEMNVSTLELGDSALYLCASSSWGGLETQYFGPGTRLLVL.